The 16 T cell receptor beta chains presented below share a single source sample, sequenced in a study of CD8 T cells in ankylosing spondylitis. Overall study findings and caveats: Characteristic, it appeared, of ankylosing spondylitis blood was a TCR beta motif of roughly eight highly homologous variants.

TCRdb processed the 5' RACE reads anew with MiXCR; each CDR3 protein has one entry. The data hold about 330,000 distinct CDR3 sequences, with 7.5% to 9% observed a single time. These receptors have no identified antigens. Sequenced: blood, either unsorted or a sorted T cell fraction (not recorded which). These receptor sequences come from a male donor with ankylosing spondylitis.

Only a few counts were recorded for this clonotype. V and J are TRBV12-3 or TRBV12-4 and TRBJ1-1; D unclear. There are 11 residues in the CDR3. V was clipped by 3 bases and J by 10 bases, with 9 bases between them. As DNA, the CDR3 is TGTGCCAGCAGTTTTAGTGGTGGAGCTTTCTTT. Its translation is CASSFSGGAFF.

This clonotype was detected ten times or more. This rearrangement joins TRBV6-1 to TRBJ1-5; 7 bases map to TRBD1. V was clipped by 5 bases and J by 7 bases; unmatched bases: 5. Germline V gene data show CDR1 as MNHNS and CDR2 as SASEGT. The CDR3 length is 13 residues. The CDR3 here is CASSPGGGQPQHF. CDR3 DNA: TGTGCCAGCAGTCCAGGGGGTGGGCAGCCCCAGCATTTT.

V gene TRBV5-1 combines with J gene TRBJ2-2, with D possibly being TRBD2 (6 bases). The germline gives CDR1 SGHRS, CDR2 YFSETQ. The CDR3 totals 16 residues. The V end lost 0 bases, the J end lost 1 base, and 10 bases lay between the germline ends. The CDR3 region has the DNA TGCGCCAGCAGCTTGGGGGTAGCGGAGAACACCGGGGAGCTGTTTTTT. It specifies CASSLGVAENTGELFF.

This clonotype was counted many times. The CDR3 spells CSARSRTLNTGELFF. CDR3 DNA: TGCAGTGCTAGGAGTAGGACGCTGAACACCGGGGAGCTGTTTTTT. The rearrangement uses TRBV20-1 and TRBJ2-2; D is unresolved. Germline V gives CDR1 DFQATT, CDR2 SNEGSKA (reference sequence). The V end was cut by 3 bases, the J end by 1 base, with 12 bases between. The CDR3 is made up of 15 amino acids.

V usage is TRBV5-1 and J usage is TRBJ1-5, with D unclear. Germline CDR1 reads SGHRS; CDR2 reads YFSETQ. The germline V and J ends were trimmed by 0 bases and 5 bases, with 12 bases remaining between them. There are 15 residues in the CDR3. CDR3 amino acids: CASSLDPAPDQPQHF. In nucleotides, the CDR3 is TGCGCCAGCAGCTTGGATCCGGCCCCGGATCAGCCCCAGCATTTT.

This chain joins TRBV7-8 and TRBJ2-7; D possibly corresponds to TRBD1 (6 bases). Looked up from germline, CDR1 is SGHVS and CDR2 is FQNEAQ. Trimming took off 4 bases at V and 4 bases at J, with 20 bases between the two ends. There are 16 residues in the CDR3. The CDR3 nucleotides are TGTGCCAGCAGCTCAGTAACAGGGTGGGGATCTTACGAGCAGTACTTC. Encoded protein: CASSSVTGWGSYEQYF.

This clonotype was observed a handful of times. The V gene is TRBV7-9, the J gene TRBJ2-7; weak D call: TRBD2 (6 bases). This CDR3 has 16 residues. Trimming stripped 4 bases from V and 2 bases from J, with 18 bases between. Germline V gene sequence: CDR1 SEHNR, CDR2 FQNEAQ (reference sequence). CDR3 DNA: TGTGCCAGCAGCTCCCAACGTCTAGCGATTCCCTACGAGCAGTACTTC. Its translation is CASSSQRLAIPYEQYF.

The CDR3 spells CASSQATTLDEAFF. CDR3 sequence (DNA): TGCGCCAGCAGCCAAGCCACCACTTTGGATGAAGCTTTCTTT. The genes are TRBV4-1 and TRBJ1-1; D not resolved. V gave up 1 base and J gave up 7 bases, with 13 bases separating them. The V gene's germline CDR1 is MGHRA and CDR2 YSYEKL. The CDR3 runs to 14 residues.

The chain recombines TRBV7-9 with TRBJ2-2, with D hard to call. The CDR3 sequence is 13 residues long. Between the trimmed V and J ends, which lost 5 bases and 7 bases, there was a span of 11 bases. CDR1 is SEHNR, CDR2 FQNEAQ, per germline (reference sequence). CDR3 DNA: TGTGCCAGCAGCCCGGGCAGAAACGGGGAGCTGTTTTTT. Its translation is CASSPGRNGELFF. The complete variable domain, with remaining parts taken from reference TRBV7-9 and TRBJ2-2, reads DTGVSQNPRHKITKRGQNVTFRCDPISEHNRLYWYRQTLGQGPEFLTYFQNEAQLEKSRLLSDRFSAERPKGSFSTLEIQRTEQGDSAMYLCASSPGRNGELFFGEGSRLTVL.

This clonotype was seen ten or more times. CDR3 residues: CASSQGQVSTEQYF. CDR3 nucleotides: TGTGCCAGCAGCCAAGGACAAGTATCTACTGAGCAGTACTTC. J is TRBJ2-7 and V is TRBV3-1, with no clear D. The CDR3 totals 14 residues. Trimming took 1 base from V and 7 from J, leaving 14 bases between them. Germline loops: CDR1 LGHDT, CDR2 YNNKEL (reference sequence).

V is TRBV10-3 and J is TRBJ2-2; TRBD1 matches 10 bases. The V gene's germline CDR1 is ENHRY and CDR2 SYGVKD. The CDR3 sequence is 13 residues long. Unmatched junction bases numbered 2, after V lost 8 bases and J lost 5 bases. In DNA, the CDR3 is TGTGCCATCGAGGGACAGGGGACCGGGGAGCTGTTTTTT. This translates into CAIEGQGTGELFF.

The chain has TRBV7-2 and TRBJ2-1, with D possibly being TRBD2 (5 bases). Germline-derived CDR1 and CDR2 are SGHTA and FQGNSA. The CDR3 contains 15 residues. V lost 2 bases to trimming and J lost 8 bases, with 16 bases between them. CDR3 in amino acids: CASSLRASSWDEQFF. For the CDR3, the DNA is TGTGCCAGCAGCTTACGTGCGTCTAGCTGGGATGAGCAGTTCTTC.

This clonotype was seen ten or more times. The V gene is TRBV29-1, the J gene TRBJ2-7; D is possibly TRBD1 or TRBD2 (5 bases each). The germline V gene encodes CDR1 SQVTM and CDR2 ANQGSEA. Trimming took off 1 base at V and 2 bases at J, with 21 bases between the two ends. The CDR3 contains 17 residues. CDR3 nucleotides: TGCAGCGTTGAAGCTCGGGGACCGAGGGGAATCCCCTACGAGCAGTACTTC. Protein sequence: CSVEARGPRGIPYEQYF.

This clonotype was observed a few times. This sequence joins TRBV3-1 and TRBJ1-4; TRBD1 matches at 9 bases. The V gene's germline CDR1 is LGHDT and CDR2 YNNKEL (reference sequence). The CDR3 runs to 15 residues. The V segment lost 4 bases and the J segment 8 bases; nucleotides outside the gene matches: 8. The CDR3 coding sequence is TGTGCCAGCAGCCCCTGGACAGGGGAAGGGGAAAAACTGTTTTTT. It specifies CASSPWTGEGEKLFF.

The gene calls are TRBV2 and TRBJ2-7, with D tentatively TRBD1 (6 bases). The V and J ends lost 5 bases and 9 bases respectively, with 14 bases between them. The CDR3 is 12 residues long. Per the germline V gene, CDR1 is SNHLY and CDR2 is FYNNEI. The CDR3 region is CASSQEQGGQYF. CDR3 sequence (DNA): TGTGCCAGCAGTCAAGAACAGGGCGGGCAGTACTTC.

The chain is built from TRBV6-2 or TRBV6-3 and TRBJ2-1; the match to TRBD2 covers 7 bases. The CDR3 extends over 13 amino acids. After removal of 3 bases from V and 5 bases from J, the junction contained 1 base not matched to a gene. CDR1 is MNHEY and CDR2 is SVGEGT in the germline V gene. The CDR3 region is CASSYGTNNEQFF. The CDR3 coding sequence is TGTGCCAGCAGTTATGGGACTAACAATGAGCAGTTCTTC.